This record concerns one T cell receptor beta chain sequence. Its target is unknown. The data were taken from a study of CD8+ T cells in alopecia areata. Study-level information: People stayed on tofacitinib for 6 to 18 months, then stopped the drug for 6 months. The study's findings and limits: Clonality exceeded that of normal scalp in lesional scalp, most notably in alopecia totalis/universalis. Researchers reported that TCR sharing among patients proved less clear than in mice, possibly HLA-linked.

RNA extraction was followed by reverse transcription into cDNA, which acted as the sequencing template. Repertoires were generated with immunoSEQ multiplex PCR, while TCRdb's copy carries only in-frame clones and drops some. The sample carries more than 95,000 clones, approximately 84% recorded once. The treatment: oral pan-JAK inhibitor, 5-10 mg twice daily. Deletions cut 4 bases from V and 5 bases from J, with 20 bases between. This CDR3 is built from 15 residues. The V gene's germline CDR1 is SQVTM and CDR2 ANQGSEA. The chain uses TRBV29-1 and TRBJ1-2, with D perhaps TRBD1 (6 bases). The sequences come from CD8+ T cells sorted from blood, collected around week 31, from a patient treated with tofacitinib. The TCR originated in a human donor with alopecia areata. The CDR3 here is CSVGLTGTAGYGYTF. As DNA, the CDR3 is TGCAGCGTTGGGCTTACAGGGACTGCCGGGTATGGCTACACCTTC. The variable domain in full, with the rest retrieved from reference TRBV29-1 and TRBJ1-2, is SAVISQKPSRDICQRGTSLTIQCQVDSQVTMMFWYRQQPGQSLTLIATANQGSEATYESGFVIDKFPISRPNLTFSTLTVSNMSPEDSSIYLCSVGLTGTAGYGYTFGSGTRLTVV.